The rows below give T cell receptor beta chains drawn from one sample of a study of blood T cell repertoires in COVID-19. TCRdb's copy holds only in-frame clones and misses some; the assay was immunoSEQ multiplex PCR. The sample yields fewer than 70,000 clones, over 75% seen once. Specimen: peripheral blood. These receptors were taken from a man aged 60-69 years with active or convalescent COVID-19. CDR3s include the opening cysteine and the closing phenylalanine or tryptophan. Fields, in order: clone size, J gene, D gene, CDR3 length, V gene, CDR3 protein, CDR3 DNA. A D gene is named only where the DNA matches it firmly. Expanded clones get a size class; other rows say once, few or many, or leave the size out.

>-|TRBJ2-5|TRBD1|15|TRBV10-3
CAISESWTGVETQYF
TGTGCCATCAGTGAGTCCTGGACAGGGGTTGAGACCCAGTACTTC
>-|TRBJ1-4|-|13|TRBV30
CALKRSTNEKLFF
TGTGCCCTGAAGCGGTCAACTAATGAAAAACTGTTTTTT
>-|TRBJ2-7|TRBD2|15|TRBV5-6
CASSRSGTKTYEQYF
TGTGCCAGCAGCCGTTCCGGGACTAAAACCTACGAGCAGTACTTC
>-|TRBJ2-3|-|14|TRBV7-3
CASRRGGGTDTQYF
TGTGCCAGCAGAAGGGGAGGCGGCACAGATACGCAGTATTTT
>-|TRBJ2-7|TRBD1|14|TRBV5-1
CASSLGQELYEQYF
TGCGCCAGCAGCCTCGGACAGGAACTCTACGAGCAGTACTTC
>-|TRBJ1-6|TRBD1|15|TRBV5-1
CASSSSGGYNSPLHF
TGCGCCAGCAGCTCTTCAGGGGGGTATAATTCACCCCTCCACTTT
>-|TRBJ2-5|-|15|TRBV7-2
CASSFDTPFLGTQYF
TGTGCCAGCAGCTTCGATACACCATTCCTAGGGACCCAGTACTTC
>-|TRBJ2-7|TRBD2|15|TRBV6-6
CASSLSGSSAHEQYF
TGTGCCAGCAGCCTCAGCGGGAGCAGCGCTCACGAGCAGTACTTC
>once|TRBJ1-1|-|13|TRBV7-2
CASSLAQGTEAFF
TGTGCCAGCAGCTTAGCTCAGGGCACTGAAGCTTTCTTT
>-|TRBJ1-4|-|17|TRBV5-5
CASSFRSSGRENEKLFF
TGTGCCAGCAGCTTCAGGTCCAGTGGGCGGGAAAATGAAAAACTGTTTTTT
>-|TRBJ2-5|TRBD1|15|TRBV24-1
CATSDSRGRGETQYF
TGTGCCACCAGTGATTCCAGGGGGCGCGGGGAGACCCAGTACTTC
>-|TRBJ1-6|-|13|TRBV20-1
CSASGRGGSPLHF
TGCAGTGCTAGTGGTAGGGGTGGTTCACCCCTCCACTTT
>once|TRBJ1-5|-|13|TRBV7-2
CASSLIGGQPQHF
TGTGCCAGCAGCTTGATCGGTGGTCAGCCCCAGCATTTT
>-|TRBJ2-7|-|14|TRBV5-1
CASSFSTRTAEQYF
TGCGCCAGCAGCTTTTCAACTAGGACAGCCGAGCAGTACTTC
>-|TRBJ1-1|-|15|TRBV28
CASSSPDRTNTEAFF
TGTGCCAGCAGTTCTCCCGACAGGACGAACACTGAAGCTTTCTTT
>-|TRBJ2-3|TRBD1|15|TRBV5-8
CASSFQTGTADTQYF
TGTGCCAGCAGCTTCCAGACAGGGACGGCAGATACGCAGTATTTT
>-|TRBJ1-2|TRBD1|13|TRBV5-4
CASSLKAGGGYTF
TGTGCCAGCAGCTTGAAGGCAGGGGGAGGCTACACCTTC